These 10 T cell receptor beta chains came from one sample sequenced in a study of T cells after somatic rescue of genetic block. Generated by immunoSEQ multiplex PCR, the TCRdb table keeps only in-frame clones and is missing some. Here the sample spans more than 70,000 clones, 85% to 90% being singletons. The sequencing sample was made of peripheral blood mononuclear cells (PBMCs). The receptors were sampled from a woman aged 18-29 years.

The gene calls are TRBV27 and TRBJ1-2; D is undetermined. Germline V gene sequence: CDR1 MNHEY, CDR2 SMNVEV (reference sequence). Trimming pared 8 bases from V and 2 bases from J, leaving 6 bases between. The CDR3 spans 11 residues. This CDR3 reads CASYANYGYTF. The CDR3 region has the DNA TGTGCCAGCTACGCAAACTATGGCTACACCTTC.

The CDR3 DNA reads as TGTGCCAGCAGTTTATTTGGGGTGACTGAAGCTTTCTTT. It yields the protein CASSLFGVTEAFF. The gene calls are TRBV27 and TRBJ1-1; unclear D gene. Germline loops: CDR1 MNHEY, CDR2 SMNVEV (reference sequence). This CDR3 has 13 amino acids. The V end was cut by 1 base, the J end by 5 bases, with 8 bases between.

The chain has TRBV11-3 and TRBJ2-7; 10 positions agree with TRBD2. V was pared by 10 bases and J by 2 bases, with 17 bases of the junction left unmatched. CDR3 length: 17 amino acids. Germline V lookup: CDR1 SGHNT, CDR2 YENEEA. This CDR3 reads CATEGLAESRAPYEQYF. The CDR3 DNA sequence: TGTGCCACAGAAGGACTAGCGGAAAGCCGAGCCCCCTACGAGCAGTACTTC.

V and J are TRBV28 and TRBJ1-2; D ambiguous. The V and J ends lost 6 bases and 7 bases respectively, with 18 bases between them. The CDR3 contains 14 residues. The germline V gene has CDR1 MDHEN and CDR2 SYDVKM. CDR3 DNA sequence: TGTGCCAGCAGCAACCCAAGTTGGGGAGGTGGCTACACCTTC. This sequence encodes CASSNPSWGGGYTF.

This chain connects TRBV28 to TRBJ1-5, with 7 positions matching TRBD1. V was pared by 4 bases and J by 13 bases, with 10 bases of the junction left unmatched. The CDR3 is 13 residues long. CDR1 MDHEN and CDR2 SYDVKM come from the germline V gene. CDR3 loop: CASSSPNRGQQHF. CDR3 nucleotide sequence: TGTGCCAGCAGTTCCCCAAACAGGGGTCAACAGCATTTT.

V and J are TRBV27 and TRBJ2-7, with 10 bases identical to TRBD1. V dropped 6 bases and J dropped 5; count of bases not matched to a gene: 10. Germline V gene data show CDR1 as MNHEY and CDR2 as SMNVEV (reference sequence). The CDR3 spans 15 residues. This CDR3 is CASSPPGTGDHEQYF. The CDR3 bases are TGTGCCAGCAGCCCCCCCGGGACAGGGGACCACGAGCAGTACTTC.

The rearrangement joins TRBV6-4 to TRBJ2-7, with D perhaps matching TRBD1 (5 bases). With 3 bases removed from V and 6 bases from J, the gap between germline ends came to 15 bases. The CDR3 spans 14 residues. Germline V gene sequence: CDR1 MRHNA, CDR2 SNTAGT. The CDR3 DNA follows: TGTGCCAGCAGTGAAGGTCCAGGGTCTAGCGAGCAGTACTTC. Amino acid sequence: CASSEGPGSSEQYF.

V and J are TRBV11-3 and TRBJ2-1; the match to TRBD2 covers 10 bases. The CDR3 is 16 residues long. V lost 6 bases to trimming and J lost 6 bases; unmatched junction nucleotides: 11. CDR1 and CDR2 from the germline V gene are SGHNT and YENEEA. The CDR3 DNA sequence: TGTGCCAGCAGATCAGGCAGCGGGAGGGCCGGCAATGAGCAGTTCTTC. Translated: CASRSGSGRAGNEQFF.

This chain connects TRBV7-3 to TRBJ1-2, with D tentatively TRBD1 (6 bases). The CDR3 consists of 14 residues. In germline, CDR1 is SGHTA, CDR2 FQGTGA. With 4 bases removed from V and 5 bases from J, the gap between germline ends came to 14 bases. DNA of the CDR3: TGTGCCAGCAGCTCTGACGGAGGGGGATATGGCTACACCTTC. Translation: CASSSDGGGYGYTF.

The V and J genes are TRBV7-2 and TRBJ1-1; D is ambiguous. CDR3 length equals 11 residues. V lost 5 bases and J lost 5, with 6 bases in between. Per germline, CDR1 SGHTA and CDR2 FQGNSA. The chain's CDR3 is CASSRRTEAFF. In DNA form, the CDR3 reads TGTGCCAGCAGCAGGAGGACTGAAGCTTTCTTT.